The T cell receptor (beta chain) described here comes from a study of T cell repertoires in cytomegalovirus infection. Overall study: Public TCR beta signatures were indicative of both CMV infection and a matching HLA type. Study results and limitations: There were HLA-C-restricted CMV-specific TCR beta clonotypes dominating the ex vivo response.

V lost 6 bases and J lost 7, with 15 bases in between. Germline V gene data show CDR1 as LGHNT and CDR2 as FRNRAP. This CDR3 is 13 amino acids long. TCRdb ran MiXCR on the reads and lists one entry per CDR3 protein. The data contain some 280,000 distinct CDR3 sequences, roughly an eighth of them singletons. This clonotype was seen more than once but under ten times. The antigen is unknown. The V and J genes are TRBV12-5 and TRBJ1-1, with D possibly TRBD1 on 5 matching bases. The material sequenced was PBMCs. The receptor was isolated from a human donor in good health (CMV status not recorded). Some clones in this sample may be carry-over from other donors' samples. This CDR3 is CASGPLGGGEAFF. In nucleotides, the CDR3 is TGTGCTAGTGGACCCCTAGGCGGGGGTGAAGCTTTCTTT.